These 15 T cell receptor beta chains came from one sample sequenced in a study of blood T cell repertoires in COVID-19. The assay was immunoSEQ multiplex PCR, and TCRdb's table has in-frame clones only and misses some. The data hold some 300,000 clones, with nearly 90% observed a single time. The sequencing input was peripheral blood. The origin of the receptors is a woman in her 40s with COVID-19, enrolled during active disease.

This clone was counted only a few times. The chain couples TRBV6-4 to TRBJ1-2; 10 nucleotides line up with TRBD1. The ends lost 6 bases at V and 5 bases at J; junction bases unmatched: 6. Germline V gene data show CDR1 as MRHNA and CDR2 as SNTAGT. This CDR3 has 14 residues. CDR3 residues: CASSRGQGEYGYTF. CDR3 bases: TGTGCCAGCAGCCGCGGACAGGGGGAATATGGCTACACCTTC.

The CDR3 here is CASSYSKSGWADPQHF. CDR3 DNA sequence: TGTGCCAGCAGTTACTCGAAATCTGGCTGGGCTGATCCCCAGCATTTT. V and J are TRBV6-2 or TRBV6-3 and TRBJ1-5; no clear D. This CDR3 is 16 amino acids long. CDR1 and CDR2 from the germline V gene are MNHEY and SVGEGT. Trimming pared 0 bases from V and 10 bases from J, leaving 19 bases between.

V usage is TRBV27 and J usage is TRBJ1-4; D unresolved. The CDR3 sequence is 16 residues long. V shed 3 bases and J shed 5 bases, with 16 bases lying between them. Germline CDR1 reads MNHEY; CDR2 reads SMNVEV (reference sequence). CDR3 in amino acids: CASSLSYGQRNEKLFF. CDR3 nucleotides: TGTGCCAGCAGTTTGTCATATGGCCAAAGAAATGAAAAACTGTTTTTT.

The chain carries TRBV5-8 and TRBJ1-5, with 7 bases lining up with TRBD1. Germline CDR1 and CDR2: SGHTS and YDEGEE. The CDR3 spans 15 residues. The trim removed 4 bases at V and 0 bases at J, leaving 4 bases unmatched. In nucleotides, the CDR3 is TGTGCCAGCAGCCGGGACAGCAATAGCAATCAGCCCCAGCATTTT. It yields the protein CASSRDSNSNQPQHF.

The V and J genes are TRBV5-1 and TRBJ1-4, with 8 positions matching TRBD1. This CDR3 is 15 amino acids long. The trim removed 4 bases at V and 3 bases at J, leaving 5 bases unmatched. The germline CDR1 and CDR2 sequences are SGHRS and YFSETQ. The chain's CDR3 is CASSPGGTANEKLFF. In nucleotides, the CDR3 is TGCGCCAGCAGCCCAGGGGGCACGGCTAATGAAAAACTGTTTTTT. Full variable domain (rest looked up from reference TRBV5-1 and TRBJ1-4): KAGVTQTPRYLIKTRGQQVTLSCSPISGHRSVSWYQQTPGQGLQFLFEYFSETQRNKGNFPGRFSGRQFSNSRSEMNVSTLELGDSALYLCASSPGGTANEKLFFGSGTQLSVL.

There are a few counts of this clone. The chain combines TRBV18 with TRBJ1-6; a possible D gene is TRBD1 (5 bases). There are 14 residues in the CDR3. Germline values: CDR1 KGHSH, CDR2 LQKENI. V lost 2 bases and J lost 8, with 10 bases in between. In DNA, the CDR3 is TGTGCCAGCTCACCAAGGGCCAGGGATTCACCCCTCCACTTT. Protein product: CASSPRARDSPLHF.

CDR3 in DNA: TGTGCCAGCAGGGGGGGGACAGGGAGTCGCGAGCAGTACTTC. This encodes CASRGGTGSREQYF. This rearrangement joins TRBV14 to TRBJ2-7; TRBD1 matches 9 bases. Germline loops: CDR1 SGHDN, CDR2 FVKESK. J gave up 6 bases and V 6 bases, and 9 bases lay outside the gene matches. The CDR3 is made up of 14 amino acids.

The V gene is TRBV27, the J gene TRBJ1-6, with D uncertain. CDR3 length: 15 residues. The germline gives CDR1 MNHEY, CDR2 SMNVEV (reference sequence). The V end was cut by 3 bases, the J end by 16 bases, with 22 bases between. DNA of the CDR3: TGTGCCAGCAGTTTTTTGGGAGGAATATCCCGGAAACTCCACTTT. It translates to CASSFLGGISRKLHF.

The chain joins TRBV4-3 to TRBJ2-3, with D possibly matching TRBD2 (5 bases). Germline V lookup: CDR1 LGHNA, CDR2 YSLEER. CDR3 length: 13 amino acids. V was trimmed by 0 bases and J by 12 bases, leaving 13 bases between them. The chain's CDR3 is CASSQEPLGAQYF. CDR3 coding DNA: TGCGCCAGCAGCCAAGAACCACTAGGTGCACAGTATTTT.

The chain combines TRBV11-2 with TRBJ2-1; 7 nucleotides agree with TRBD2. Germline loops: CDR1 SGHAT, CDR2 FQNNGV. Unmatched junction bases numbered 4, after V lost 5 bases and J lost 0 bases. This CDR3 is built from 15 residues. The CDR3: CASSIAGGSYNEQFF. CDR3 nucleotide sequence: TGTGCCAGCAGCATAGCGGGTGGCTCCTACAATGAGCAGTTCTTC.

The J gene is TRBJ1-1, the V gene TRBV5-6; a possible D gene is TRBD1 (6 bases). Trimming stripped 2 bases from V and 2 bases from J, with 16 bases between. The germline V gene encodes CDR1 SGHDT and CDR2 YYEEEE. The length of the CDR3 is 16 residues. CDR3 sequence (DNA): TGTGCCAGCAGCTTCAGGGGAATCGGAAAAAACACTGAAGCTTTCTTT. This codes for CASSFRGIGKNTEAFF.

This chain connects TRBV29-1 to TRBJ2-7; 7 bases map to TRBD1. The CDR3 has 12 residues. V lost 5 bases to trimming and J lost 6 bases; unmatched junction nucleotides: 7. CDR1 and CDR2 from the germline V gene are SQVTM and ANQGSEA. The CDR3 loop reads CSVRDSLGEQYF. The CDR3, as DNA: TGCAGCGTTAGGGACAGTCTGGGCGAGCAGTACTTC.

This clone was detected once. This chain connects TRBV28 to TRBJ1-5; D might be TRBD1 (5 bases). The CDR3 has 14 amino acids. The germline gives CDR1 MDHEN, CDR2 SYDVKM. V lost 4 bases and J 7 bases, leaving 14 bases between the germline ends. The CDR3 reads CASSSEAGNQPQHF. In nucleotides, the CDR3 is TGTGCCAGCAGTTCTGAGGCAGGGAACCAGCCCCAGCATTTT. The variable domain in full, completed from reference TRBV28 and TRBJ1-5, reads DVKVTQSSRYLVKRTGEKVFLECVQDMDHENMFWYRQDPGLGLRLIYFSYDVKMKEKGDIPEGYSVSREKKERFSLILESASTNQTSMYLCASSSEAGNQPQHFGDGTRLSIL.

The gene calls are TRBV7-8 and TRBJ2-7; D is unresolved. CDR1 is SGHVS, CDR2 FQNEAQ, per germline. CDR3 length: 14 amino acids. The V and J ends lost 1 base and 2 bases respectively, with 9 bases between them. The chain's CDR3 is CASSLENSPYEQYF. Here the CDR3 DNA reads TGTGCCAGCAGCTTAGAAAACAGTCCCTACGAGCAGTACTTC.

CDR3 in DNA: TGTGCCAGCTCACCACCGTGGACAGATGCCCTTAGATACGAGCAGTACTTC. Its translation is CASSPPWTDALRYEQYF. The chain employs TRBV18 and TRBJ2-7, with D maybe TRBD1 (6 bases). The V and J ends lost 0 bases and 4 bases respectively, with 19 bases between them. Germline-derived CDR1 and CDR2 are KGHSH and LQKENI. The CDR3 has 17 residues.